This entry describes one T cell receptor (beta chain). The entry originates in a study of spatial heterogeneity in lung cancer. Study-wide background: More beta-chain than alpha-chain sequences were consistently detected.

Trimming took 5 bases from V and 2 from J; bases not matched to a gene: 7. The CDR3 loop spans 15 amino acids. Germline loops: CDR1 MNHEY, CDR2 SMNVEV (reference sequence). Every TCR cDNA molecule carried a tag that served as a unique molecular identifier. TCRdb fed the 5' RACE reads into MiXCR, producing one record per CDR3 protein. Among about 11,000 distinct CDR3 sequences listed, roughly 3.5% were seen once. Documented time point: sample taken at primary tumor resection. Whole RNA, isolated from tumor, nontumor lung or frozen PBMC, was sequenced without prior sorting. The sequence came from a female donor with early-stage non-small cell lung cancer. The chain is built from TRBV27 and TRBJ1-1, with 8 bases identical to TRBD1. The sequenced sample was PBMCs, obtained at surgery. The CDR3 DNA reads TGTGCCAGCAGTAGAACCGGGACAGGAAACACTGAAGCTTTCTTT. Encoded protein: CASSRTGTGNTEAFF.